This passage covers 5 T cell receptor beta chains from one sample sequenced in a study of regulatory T cells in long-lasting Graves disease. Building of the TCR beta libraries involved iRepertoire HTBI primers and Arm-PCR of CDR3 regions. In TCRdb, the multiplex PCR reads were re-called with MiXCR into one record per CDR3 protein. This table has a few hundred thousand distinct CDR3 sequences, roughly 25% appearing once. Time point: persistent/refractory GD, antithyroid drugs over 5 years with positive TRAb. TCR sequences were obtained from RNA taken from PBMCs. Specimen: peripheral blood mononuclear cells (PBMCs), collected when the disease was refractory, from a patient treated with antithyroid drugs. Source of these receptors: a woman aged 40-49 years with Graves disease.

About this clonotype: A read error may be the cause here, since a much bigger clone is one base away. The chain joins TRBV12-3 or TRBV12-4 to TRBJ1-2, with 8 positions matching TRBD1. This CDR3 is built from 15 residues. CDR3 amino acids: CASSLRQGANYSYTF. Written as DNA, the CDR3 is TGTGCCAGCAGTTTAAGGCAGGGGGCTAACTATAGCTACACCTTC.

This clonotype has only a few counts. The chain combines TRBV4-2 with TRBJ2-2, with D tentatively TRBD2 (6 bases). The V end lost 4 bases, the J end lost 1 base, and 16 bases lay between the germline ends. CDR1 is LGHNA and CDR2 is YNFKEQ in the germline V gene. This CDR3 spans 17 amino acids. The CDR3 nucleotides read TGTGCCAGCAGCCCCCTGATGGAGCGGGTGAACACCGGGGAGCTGTTTTTT. As protein: CASSPLMERVNTGELFF.

The table lists this clonotype with a few counts. This sequence may be a read error, since a much larger clone differs from it by one base. The rearrangement links TRBV2 to TRBJ2-2; D tentatively reads TRBD1 or TRBD2 (5 bases each). This CDR3 spans 14 amino acids. Germline V lookup: CDR1 SNHLY, CDR2 FYNNEI. The CDR3 DNA follows: TGTGCCAGCAGTTCCGGGACCAGCACCGGGGAGCTGTCTTTT. Protein: CASSSGTSTGELSF.

The V call is TRBV24-1, the J call TRBJ1-1; D call uncertain. Germline V lookup: CDR1 KGHDR, CDR2 SFDVKD. The V end was cut by 3 bases, the J end by 2 bases, with 6 bases between. The CDR3 runs 13 residues. The CDR3 DNA reads TGTGCCACCAGTGATGGCAGAAACACTGAAGCTTTCTTT. Amino acid sequence: CATSDGRNTEAFF.

This clonotype was observed at least ten times. The V and J genes are TRBV11-2 and TRBJ2-7, with 10 bases fitting TRBD1. Germline-derived CDR1 and CDR2 are SGHAT and FQNNGV. J was trimmed by 0 bases and V by 5 bases; bases with no gene match: 4. There are 15 residues in the CDR3. CDR3 sequence: CASSPTGGISYEQYF. The DNA for the CDR3 is TGTGCCAGCAGCCCGACAGGGGGCATCTCCTACGAGCAGTACTTC.